What follows describes a single T cell receptor beta chain. Its specificity is unknown. This sample was taken from a study of blood T cells in healthy people across ages. Between the trimmed V and J ends, which lost 0 bases and 5 bases, there was a span of 12 bases. CDR1 and CDR2 from the germline V gene are SGHRS and YFSETQ. CDR3 length: 15 residues. A second PCR, run for about 6 to 12 cycles, used a sample-barcoded 5' primer plus a J-beta primer mix. Each cDNA molecule, via a template-switch adaptor with 12 random nucleotides, was tagged. MiXCR, applied by TCRdb to the 5' RACE reads, yields one record per CDR3 protein. The sample lists 760,000 or so distinct CDR3 sequences; 20% to 30% were seen once. Points from the study as a whole: The CMV status of each donor remained undetermined, and this could have confounded shifts in expanded clonotypes.

The sample also formed part of further work on T cells of mothers and their children.

The receptor was isolated from a boy younger than 18 in good health. Sequencing was done on a sample of blood. The J gene is TRBJ2-1, the V gene TRBV5-1, with D perhaps TRBD1 (5 bases). The CDR3: CASSLEGLQNNEQFF. The DNA of the CDR3 is TGCGCCAGCAGCTTGGAGGGGCTACAGAACAATGAGCAGTTCTTC. The full variable domain, in which reference TRBV5-1 and TRBJ2-1 provide the parts outside the CDR3, is KAGVTQTPRYLIKTRGQQVTLSCSPISGHRSVSWYQQTPGQGLQFLFEYFSETQRNKGNFPGRFSGRQFSNSRSEMNVSTLELGDSALYLCASSLEGLQNNEQFFGPGTRLTVL.